What follows are 22 T cell receptor beta chains derived from one specimen sequenced in a study of cytomegalovirus exposure and HLA in healthy donors (dated by TCRdb to the late 2010s). Library method: the immunoSEQ multiplex PCR assay. For the multiplex PCR, a mixture combining 60 forward primers for TCR Vbeta segments and 13 reverse primers for TCR Jbeta segments was used. Held by TCRdb, this immuneACCESS table contains in-frame sequences only and omits some clones. Under half of the omission traces to an unresolved V gene where checked; the cause of the rest is unknown. For this sample, the table gives roughly 62,000 clones. The ten largest account for about 4% of the sample. The sequenced sample was PBMCs. The receptors come from a male donor in good health and CMV-seronegative.

The genes are TRBV6-1 and TRBJ2-3; TRBD2 aligns across 10 bases. The CDR3 is 16 residues long. Per the germline V gene, CDR1 is MNHNS and CDR2 is SASEGT. V shed 1 base, J shed 5 bases, and the junction held 6 bases outside the gene matches. CDR3 sequence reads: CASSEVWSSGGDTQYF. The CDR3 nucleotides read TGTGCCAGCAGTGAAGTCTGGTCTAGCGGGGGAGATACGCAGTATTTT.

This chain joins TRBV28 and TRBJ1-2, with TRBD1 as a possible D gene (6 bases). The CDR3 loop spans 13 amino acids. V was pared by 7 bases and J by 6 bases, with 15 bases between. Germline V gives CDR1 MDHEN, CDR2 SYDVKM. The CDR3 loop reads CASKVDGGHGYTF. DNA of the CDR3: TGTGCCAGCAAGGTGGACGGGGGGCATGGCTACACCTTC.

The chain combines TRBV7-2 with TRBJ2-5; 13 bases line up with TRBD2. The germline gives CDR1 SGHTA, CDR2 FQGNSA. The CDR3 length is 16 residues. V shed 5 bases and J 5 bases; nucleotides not matched to a gene: 8. This CDR3 reads CASSPAPLAGGETQYF. CDR3 DNA: TGTGCCAGCAGCCCCGCCCCACTAGCGGGAGGGGAGACCCAGTACTTC.

V and J are TRBV4-3 and TRBJ1-2; D gene unclear. The V end lost 2 bases, the J end lost 5 bases, and 9 bases lay between the germline ends. CDR1 and CDR2 (germline): LGHNA, YSLEER. This CDR3 spans 13 amino acids. CDR3 region: CASSQPGTYGYTF. The DNA for the CDR3 is TGCGCCAGCAGCCAACCAGGAACTTATGGCTACACCTTC.

The V call is TRBV4-1, the J call TRBJ1-2; TRBD1 agrees at 8 bases. Per the germline V gene, CDR1 is MGHRA and CDR2 is YSYEKL. The junction had 6 bases not matched to a gene; V was cut back by 1 base and J by 8 bases. CDR3 size: 14 residues. For the CDR3, the DNA is TGCGCCAGCAGCCAAGTGTCACAGGGGGACGGCTACACCTTC. It is translated as CASSQVSQGDGYTF.

The J gene is TRBJ2-7, the V gene TRBV19; 7 positions agree with TRBD1. This CDR3 is 11 amino acids long. Germline CDR1 is LNHDA and CDR2 is SQIVND (reference sequence). V lost 8 bases, J lost 6 bases, and 4 bases stayed unmatched. DNA of the CDR3: TGTGCCAGTCAACAGGGGACCGAGCAGTACTTC. Translation gives CASQQGTEQYF.

This chain links TRBV7-2 with TRBJ1-2; D not resolved. Trimming stripped 1 base from V and 0 bases from J, with 9 bases between. The CDR3 totals 15 residues. Germline-derived CDR1 and CDR2 are SGHTA and FQGNSA. The chain's CDR3 is CASSLVPPSNYGYTF. In nucleotides, the CDR3 is TGTGCCAGCAGCTTAGTCCCTCCTTCTAACTATGGCTACACCTTC.

This chain joins TRBV2 and TRBJ2-7; TRBD1 might be the D (5 bases). Trimming left V 2 bases short and J 2 bases short, with 16 bases between. The CDR3 runs 16 residues. CDR1 SNHLY and CDR2 FYNNEI come from the germline V gene. The CDR3 sequence is CASSEIVRADAYEQYF. The DNA for the CDR3 is TGTGCCAGCAGTGAAATAGTCAGGGCCGACGCCTACGAGCAGTACTTC.

The V call is TRBV9, the J call TRBJ1-5; no clear D. Germline lookup yields CDR1 SGDLS and CDR2 YYNGEE. The CDR3 length is 19 residues. Between the trimmed V and J ends, which lost 4 bases and 11 bases, there was a span of 34 bases. The CDR3 protein is CASSPPCHPRSLRSGTQHF. DNA of the CDR3: TGTGCCAGCAGCCCGCCCTGCCATCCACGGTCCCTCCGGTCAGGAACCCAGCATTTT.

V and J are TRBV4-2 and TRBJ2-7; D is undetermined. The ends were cut back, 1 base at V and 3 bases at J, with 7 bases in the middle. From germline, CDR1 is LGHNA and CDR2 YNFKEQ. The CDR3 contains 13 residues. The CDR3 loop reads CASSQVTDYEQYF. The CDR3 DNA sequence: TGTGCCAGCAGCCAAGTTACAGACTACGAGCAGTACTTC.

The V gene is TRBV18, the J gene TRBJ1-4, with 8 bases fitting TRBD1. V trimming: 0 bases; J trimming: 2 bases; junction bases outside the gene matches: 8. CDR3 size: 18 residues. Germline V gene data show CDR1 as KGHSH and CDR2 as LQKENI. CDR3 nucleotide sequence: TGTGCCAGCTCACCACCGGGACAGGCCATTAGGACTAATGAAAAACTGTTTTTT. Translation: CASSPPGQAIRTNEKLFF.

This chain uses TRBV7-2 with TRBJ1-6; 8 bases align to TRBD1. The CDR3 is made up of 13 amino acids. Looked up from germline, CDR1 is SGHTA and CDR2 is FQGNSA. V dropped 6 bases and J dropped 7; count of bases not matched to a gene: 2. The CDR3 bases are TGTGCCAGCAGGGGACAGGAGAATTCACCCCTCCACTTT. As protein: CASRGQENSPLHF.

The gene calls are TRBV29-1 and TRBJ2-7; TRBD1 might be the D (5 bases). In germline, CDR1 is SQVTM, CDR2 ANQGSEA. The CDR3 sequence is 12 residues long. The V end lost 3 bases, the J end lost 6 bases, and 12 bases lay between the germline ends. CDR3: CSVDLGAPEQYF. In DNA, the CDR3 is TGCAGCGTTGATTTAGGGGCCCCCGAGCAGTACTTC.

The chain joins TRBV5-1 to TRBJ2-1; D is perhaps TRBD1 (6 bases). V was cut by 0 bases and J by 6 bases, with 16 bases left in between. In germline, CDR1 is SGHRS, CDR2 YFSETQ. The CDR3 sequence is 16 residues long. CDR3 region: CASSLEGTLSGNEQFF. Written as DNA, the CDR3 is TGCGCCAGCAGCTTGGAAGGGACACTATCAGGCAATGAGCAGTTCTTC.

The chain employs TRBV13 and TRBJ2-5; 10 bases line up with TRBD2. The J call may be faulty, since TRBJ2-7 better matches the DNA end. Germline V lookup: CDR1 PRHDT, CDR2 FYEKMQ (reference sequence). CDR3 size: 15 residues. CDR3 nucleotides: TGTGCCAGCAGCCCACTAGCGGGGAACAACTACGAGCAGTACTTC. Translating gives CASSPLAGNNYEQYF.

The genes are TRBV6-6 and TRBJ2-7; 10 bases line up with TRBD1. Germline CDR1 is MNHNY and CDR2 is SVGAGI (reference sequence). Unmatched junction bases numbered 10, after V lost 4 bases and J lost 10 bases. This CDR3 spans 14 amino acids. CDR3 nucleotide sequence: TGTGCCAGCAGTTCTCGACAGGGGGCCTGGAAACAGTACTTC. Protein product: CASSSRQGAWKQYF.

The V call is TRBV6-1, the J call TRBJ2-3; D perhaps matches TRBD2 (5 bases). This CDR3 spans 12 amino acids. The germline V and J ends were trimmed by 10 bases and 2 bases, with 10 bases remaining between them. Germline V lookup: CDR1 MNHNS, CDR2 SASEGT. The CDR3 coding sequence is TGTGCCACCATGGACTCCACAGATACGCAGTATTTT. It codes for CATMDSTDTQYF.

A remark on this clone: One junction end does not reproduce the germline sequence, and a read error may be involved. This chain connects TRBV9 to TRBJ1-1, with D perhaps matching TRBD1 (5 bases). In germline, CDR1 is SGDLS, CDR2 YYNGEE. The length of the CDR3 is 16 residues. In DNA form, the CDR3 reads TGTGCCAGCAGCGTAGTGGGGGGAGGGGTGGGCACTGAAGATTTCTTT. Translation: CASSVVGGGVGTEDFF.

This sequence joins TRBV29-1 and TRBJ1-5; D call uncertain. Trimming removed 8 bases from V and 5 bases from J, with 16 bases in between. The CDR3 sequence is 13 residues long. CDR1 is SQVTM, CDR2 ANQGSEA, per germline. The CDR3 coding sequence is TGCAGCTATAGCGACGGTACCCATCAGCCCCAGCATTTT. This gives the protein CSYSDGTHQPQHF.

The chain recombines TRBV4-2 with TRBJ2-7; the match to TRBD1 covers 7 bases. This CDR3 is built from 14 residues. The J segment lost 0 bases and the V segment lost 4 bases, leaving 3 bases of the junction unmatched. Germline CDR1 and CDR2: LGHNA and YNFKEQ. This CDR3 is CASSLGTASYEQYF. DNA of the CDR3: TGTGCCAGCAGCCTCGGGACAGCCTCCTACGAGCAGTACTTC.

V is TRBV28 and J is TRBJ2-7, with a tentative D call TRBD1 (6 bases). This CDR3 is 18 amino acids long. Germline CDR1 and CDR2: MDHEN and SYDVKM. The V gene lost 5 bases and the J gene lost 2 bases, with 25 bases spanning the gap. DNA of the CDR3: TGTGCCAGCAGTCCCCTGTCCCTTCCAGGACAGAAGGCCTACGAGCAGTACTTC. Its translation is CASSPLSLPGQKAYEQYF.

Remarks on this clone: Other DNA sequences within the sample encode an identical CDR3. V usage is TRBV5-8 and J usage is TRBJ1-1; D is perhaps TRBD1 (6 bases). Trimming removed 1 base from V and 8 bases from J, with 18 bases in between. The length of the CDR3 is 15 residues. Germline-derived CDR1 and CDR2 are SGHTS and YDEGEE. The CDR3 region is CASSLPISDRPEAFF. In DNA form, the CDR3 reads TGTGCCAGCAGCTTGCCTATATCTGACAGGCCGGAAGCTTTCTTT.